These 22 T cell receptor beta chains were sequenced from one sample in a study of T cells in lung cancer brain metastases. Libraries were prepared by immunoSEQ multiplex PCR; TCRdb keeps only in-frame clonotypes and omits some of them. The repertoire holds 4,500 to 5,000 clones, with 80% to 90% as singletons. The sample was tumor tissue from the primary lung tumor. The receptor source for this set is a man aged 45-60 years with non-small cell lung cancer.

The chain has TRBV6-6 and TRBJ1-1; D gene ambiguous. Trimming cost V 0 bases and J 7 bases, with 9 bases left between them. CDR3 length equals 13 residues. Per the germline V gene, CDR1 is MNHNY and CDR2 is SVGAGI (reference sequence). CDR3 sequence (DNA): TGTGCCAGCAGTTACTCGGGAGGTAATGAAGCTTTCTTT. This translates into CASSYSGGNEAFF.

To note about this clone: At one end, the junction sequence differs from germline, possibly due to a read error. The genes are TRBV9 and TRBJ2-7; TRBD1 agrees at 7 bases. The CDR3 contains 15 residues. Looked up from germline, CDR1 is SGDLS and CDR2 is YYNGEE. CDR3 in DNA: TGTACCAGCAGCGTAGGGGGAGAGGGGGCTGACGAGCAGTACTTC. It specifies CTSSVGGEGADEQYF.

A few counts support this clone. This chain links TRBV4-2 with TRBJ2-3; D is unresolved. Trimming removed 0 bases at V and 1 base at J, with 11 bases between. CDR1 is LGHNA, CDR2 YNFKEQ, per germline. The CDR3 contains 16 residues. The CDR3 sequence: CASSQEATPRTDTQYF. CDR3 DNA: TGTGCCAGCAGCCAAGAAGCGACTCCACGCACAGATACGCAGTATTTT.

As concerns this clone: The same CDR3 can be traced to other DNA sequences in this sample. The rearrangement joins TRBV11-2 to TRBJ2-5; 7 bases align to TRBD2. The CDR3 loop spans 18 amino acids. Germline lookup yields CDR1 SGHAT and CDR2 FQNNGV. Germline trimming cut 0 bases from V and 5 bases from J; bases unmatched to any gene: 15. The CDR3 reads CASSLDWSSGGVRETQYF. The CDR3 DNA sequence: TGTGCCAGCAGCTTAGATTGGTCTAGCGGAGGGGTTCGGGAGACCCAGTACTTC.

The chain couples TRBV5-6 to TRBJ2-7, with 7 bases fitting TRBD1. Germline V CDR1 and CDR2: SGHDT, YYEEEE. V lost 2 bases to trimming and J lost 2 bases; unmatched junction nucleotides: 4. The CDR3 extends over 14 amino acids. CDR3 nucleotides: TGTGCCAGCAGCTTTGGGACAGTCACCTACGAGCAGTACTTC. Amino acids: CASSFGTVTYEQYF.

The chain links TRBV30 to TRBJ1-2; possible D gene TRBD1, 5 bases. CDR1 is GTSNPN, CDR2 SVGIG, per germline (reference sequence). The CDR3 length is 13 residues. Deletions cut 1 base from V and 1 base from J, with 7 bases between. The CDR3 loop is CAWSAGGNYGYTF. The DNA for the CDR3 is TGTGCCTGGAGTGCGGGGGGTAACTATGGCTACACCTTC.

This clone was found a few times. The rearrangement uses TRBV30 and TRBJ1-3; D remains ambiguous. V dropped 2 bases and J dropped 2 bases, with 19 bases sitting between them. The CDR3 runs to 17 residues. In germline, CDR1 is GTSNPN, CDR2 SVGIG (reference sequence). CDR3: CAWSTTRLVFPGNTIYF. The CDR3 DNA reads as TGTGCCTGGAGTACCACCCGGCTCGTCTTTCCTGGAAACACCATATATTTT.

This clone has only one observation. CDR3 sequence reads: CASSVGQARAGELFF. Written as DNA, the CDR3 is TGTGCCAGCAGCGTAGGTCAGGCGAGGGCCGGGGAGCTGTTTTTT. The V gene is TRBV9, the J gene TRBJ2-2; a possible D gene is TRBD2 (5 bases). The CDR3 is made up of 15 amino acids. V was clipped by 0 bases and J by 6 bases, with 12 bases between them. Germline assignment: CDR1 SGDLS and CDR2 YYNGEE.

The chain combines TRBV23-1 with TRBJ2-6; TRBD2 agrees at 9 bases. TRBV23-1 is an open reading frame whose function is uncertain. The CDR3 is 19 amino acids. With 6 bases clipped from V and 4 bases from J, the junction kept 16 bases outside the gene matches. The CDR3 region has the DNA TGCGCCAGCAGCCGGCTGGAAGGCGGGGGGGGACTGGGGGCCAACGTCCTGACTTTC. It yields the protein CASSRLEGGGGLGANVLTF.

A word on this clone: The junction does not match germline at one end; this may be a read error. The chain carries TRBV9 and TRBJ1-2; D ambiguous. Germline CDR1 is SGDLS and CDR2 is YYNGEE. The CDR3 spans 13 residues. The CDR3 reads CTSSVAGSYGYTF. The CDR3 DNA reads TGTACCAGCAGCGTAGCGGGAAGCTATGGCTACACCTTC. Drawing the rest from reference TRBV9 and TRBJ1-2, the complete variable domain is DSGVTQTPKHLITATGQRVTLRCSPRSGDLSVYWYQQSLDQGLQFLIQYYNGEERAKGNILERFSAQQFPDLHSELNLSSLELGDSALYFCTSSVAGSYGYTFGSGTRLTVV.

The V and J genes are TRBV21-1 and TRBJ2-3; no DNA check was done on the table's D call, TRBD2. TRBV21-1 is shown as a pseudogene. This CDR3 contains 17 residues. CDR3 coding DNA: TGTGCCAGCAGCAAAGCCCGACTAGCGCGATACACAGATACGCAGTATTTT. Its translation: CASSKARLARYTDTQYF.

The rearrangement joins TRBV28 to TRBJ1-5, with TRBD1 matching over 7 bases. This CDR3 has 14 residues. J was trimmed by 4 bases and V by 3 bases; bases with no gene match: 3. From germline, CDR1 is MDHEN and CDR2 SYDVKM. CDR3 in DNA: TGTGCCAGCAGTTTGACAGGGCCTAATCAGCCCCAGCATTTT. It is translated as CASSLTGPNQPQHF. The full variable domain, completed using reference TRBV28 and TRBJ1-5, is DVKVTQSSRYLVKRTGEKVFLECVQDMDHENMFWYRQDPGLGLRLIYFSYDVKMKEKGDIPEGYSVSREKKERFSLILESASTNQTSMYLCASSLTGPNQPQHFGDGTRLSIL.

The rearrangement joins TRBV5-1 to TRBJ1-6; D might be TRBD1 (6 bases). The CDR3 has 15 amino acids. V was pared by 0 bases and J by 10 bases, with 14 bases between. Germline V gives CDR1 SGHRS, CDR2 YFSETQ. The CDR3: CASSLAGAFESPLHF. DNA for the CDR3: TGCGCCAGCAGCTTGGCAGGGGCGTTCGAATCACCCCTCCACTTT. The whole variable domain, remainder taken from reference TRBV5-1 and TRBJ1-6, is KAGVTQTPRYLIKTRGQQVTLSCSPISGHRSVSWYQQTPGQGLQFLFEYFSETQRNKGNFPGRFSGRQFSNSRSEMNVSTLELGDSALYLCASSLAGAFESPLHFGNGTRLTVT.

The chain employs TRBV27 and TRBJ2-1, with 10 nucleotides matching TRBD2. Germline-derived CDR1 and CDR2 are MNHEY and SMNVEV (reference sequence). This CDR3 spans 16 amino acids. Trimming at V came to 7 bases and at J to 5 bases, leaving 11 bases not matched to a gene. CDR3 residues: CASTLPGLAGDNEQFF. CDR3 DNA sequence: TGTGCCAGCACCTTGCCAGGGCTAGCGGGGGACAATGAGCAGTTCTTC.

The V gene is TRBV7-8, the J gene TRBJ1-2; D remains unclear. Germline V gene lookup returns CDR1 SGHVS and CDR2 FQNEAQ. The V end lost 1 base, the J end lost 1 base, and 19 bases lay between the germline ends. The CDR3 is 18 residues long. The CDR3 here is CASSLVAAGTSYNYGYTF. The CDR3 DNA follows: TGTGCCAGCAGCTTAGTAGCGGCAGGAACCTCTTATAACTATGGCTACACCTTC.

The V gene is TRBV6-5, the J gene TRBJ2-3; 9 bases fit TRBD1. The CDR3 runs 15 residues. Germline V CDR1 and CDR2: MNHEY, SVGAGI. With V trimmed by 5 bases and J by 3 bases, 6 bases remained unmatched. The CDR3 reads CASSRQGGWTDTQYF. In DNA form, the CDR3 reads TGTGCCAGCAGTAGACAGGGGGGTTGGACAGATACGCAGTATTTT.

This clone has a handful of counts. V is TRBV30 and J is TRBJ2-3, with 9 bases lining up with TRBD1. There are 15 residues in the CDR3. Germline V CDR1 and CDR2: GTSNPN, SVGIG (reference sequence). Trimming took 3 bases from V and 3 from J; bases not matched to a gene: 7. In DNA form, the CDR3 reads TGTGCCTGGAGCCTGGACAGGGGCTGGACAGATACGCAGTATTTT. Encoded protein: CAWSLDRGWTDTQYF.

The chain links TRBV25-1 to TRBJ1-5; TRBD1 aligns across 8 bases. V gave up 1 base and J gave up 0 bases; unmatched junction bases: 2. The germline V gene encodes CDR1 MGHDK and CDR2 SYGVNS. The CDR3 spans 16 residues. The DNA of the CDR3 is TGTGCCAGCAGTGAATCAGGGGGCAATAGCAATCAGCCCCAGCATTTT. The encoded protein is CASSESGGNSNQPQHF.

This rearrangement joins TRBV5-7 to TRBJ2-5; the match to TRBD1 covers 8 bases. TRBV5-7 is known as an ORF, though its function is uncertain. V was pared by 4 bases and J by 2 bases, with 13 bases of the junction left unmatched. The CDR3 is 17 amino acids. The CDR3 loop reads CASSLRGTGGEQETQYF. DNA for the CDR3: TGTGCCAGCAGCCTGCGAGGGACAGGCGGTGAGCAAGAGACCCAGTACTTC.

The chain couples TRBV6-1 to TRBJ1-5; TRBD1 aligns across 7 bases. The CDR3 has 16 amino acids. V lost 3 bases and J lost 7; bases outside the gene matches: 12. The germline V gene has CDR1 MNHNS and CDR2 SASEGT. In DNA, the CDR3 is TGTGCCAGCAGTGAGGCAAGACAGGGATGGCGGCAGCCCCAGCATTTT. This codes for CASSEARQGWRQPQHF.

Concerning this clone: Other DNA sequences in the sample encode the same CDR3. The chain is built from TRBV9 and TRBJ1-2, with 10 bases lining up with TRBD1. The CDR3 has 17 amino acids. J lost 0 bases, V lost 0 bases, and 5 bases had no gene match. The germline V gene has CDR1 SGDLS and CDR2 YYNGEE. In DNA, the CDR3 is TGTGCCAGCAGCGTAGATCGGGACAGGGGCGCTAACTATGGCTACACCTTC. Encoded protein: CASSVDRDRGANYGYTF.

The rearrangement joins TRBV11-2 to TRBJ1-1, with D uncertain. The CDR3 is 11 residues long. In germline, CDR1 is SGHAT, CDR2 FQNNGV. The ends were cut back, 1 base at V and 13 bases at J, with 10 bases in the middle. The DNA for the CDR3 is TGTGCCAGCAGCTTAGGGTGGAAAGTTTTCTTT. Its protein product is CASSLGWKVFF.